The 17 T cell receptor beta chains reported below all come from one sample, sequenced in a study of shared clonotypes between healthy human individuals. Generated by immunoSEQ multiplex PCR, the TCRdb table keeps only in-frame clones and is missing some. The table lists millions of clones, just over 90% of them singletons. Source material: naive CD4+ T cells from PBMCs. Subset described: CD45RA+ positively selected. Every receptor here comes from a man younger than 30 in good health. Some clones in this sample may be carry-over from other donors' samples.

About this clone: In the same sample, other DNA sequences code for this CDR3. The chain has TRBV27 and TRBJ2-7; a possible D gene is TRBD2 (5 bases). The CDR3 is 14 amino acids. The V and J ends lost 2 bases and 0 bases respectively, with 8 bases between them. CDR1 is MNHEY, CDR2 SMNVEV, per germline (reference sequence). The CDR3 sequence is CASSLSGGSYEQYF. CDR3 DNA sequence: TGTGCCAGCAGTTTAAGCGGTGGCTCCTACGAGCAGTACTTC.

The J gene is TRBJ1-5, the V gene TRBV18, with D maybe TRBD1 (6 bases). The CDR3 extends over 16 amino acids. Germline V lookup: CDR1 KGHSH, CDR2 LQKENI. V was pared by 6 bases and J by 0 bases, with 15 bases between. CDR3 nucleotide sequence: TGTGCCAGCTCTCGGACAGTGTCCGATAGCAATCAGCCCCAGCATTTT. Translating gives CASSRTVSDSNQPQHF.

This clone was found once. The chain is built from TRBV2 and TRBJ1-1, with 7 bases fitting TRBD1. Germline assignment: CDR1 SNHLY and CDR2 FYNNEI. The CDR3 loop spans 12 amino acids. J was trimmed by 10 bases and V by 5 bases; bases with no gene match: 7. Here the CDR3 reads CASSYRDSRAFF. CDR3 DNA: TGTGCCAGCAGTTATAGGGACAGCAGAGCTTTCTTT.

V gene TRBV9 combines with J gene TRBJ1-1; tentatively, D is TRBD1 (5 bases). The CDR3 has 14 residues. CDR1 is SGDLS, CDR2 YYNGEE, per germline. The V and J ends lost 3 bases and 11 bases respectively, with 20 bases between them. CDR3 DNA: TGTGCCAGCAGCGCATGGGACGGAACCCCGAGTGCTTTCTTT. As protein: CASSAWDGTPSAFF. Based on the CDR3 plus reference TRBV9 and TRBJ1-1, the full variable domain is DSGVTQTPKHLITATGQRVTLRCSPRSGDLSVYWYQQSLDQGLQFLIQYYNGEERAKGNILERFSAQQFPDLHSELNLSSLELGDSALYFCASSAWDGTPSAFFGQGTRLTVV.

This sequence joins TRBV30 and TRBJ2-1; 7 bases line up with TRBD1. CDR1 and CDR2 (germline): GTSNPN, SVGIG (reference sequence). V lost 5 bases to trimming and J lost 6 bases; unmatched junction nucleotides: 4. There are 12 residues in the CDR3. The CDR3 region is CAWGDRANEQFF. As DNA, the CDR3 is TGTGCCTGGGGCGACAGGGCCAATGAGCAGTTCTTC.

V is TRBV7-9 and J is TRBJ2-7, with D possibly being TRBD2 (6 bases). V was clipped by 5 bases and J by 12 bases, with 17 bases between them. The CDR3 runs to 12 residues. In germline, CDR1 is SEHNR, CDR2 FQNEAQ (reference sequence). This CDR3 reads CASSLLPPGGYF. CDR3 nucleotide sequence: TGTGCCAGCAGCCTTTTGCCCCCCGGGGGGTACTTC.

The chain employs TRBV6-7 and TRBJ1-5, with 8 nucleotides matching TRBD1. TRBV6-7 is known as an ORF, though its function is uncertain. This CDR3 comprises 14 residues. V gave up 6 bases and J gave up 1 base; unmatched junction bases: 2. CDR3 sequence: CASRDRDSNQPQHF. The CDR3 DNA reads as TGTGCCAGCAGGGACAGGGACAGCAATCAGCCCCAGCATTTT.

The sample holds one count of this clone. Written as DNA, the CDR3 is TGTGCCAGCAGTTATCCACCTGGTTCGGAGCTGTTTTTT. Translating gives CASSYPPGSELFF. The gene calls are TRBV6-5 and TRBJ2-2, with no clear D. Deletions cut 3 bases from V and 10 bases from J, with 12 bases between. This CDR3 has 13 residues. CDR1 is MNHEY, CDR2 SVGAGI, per germline.

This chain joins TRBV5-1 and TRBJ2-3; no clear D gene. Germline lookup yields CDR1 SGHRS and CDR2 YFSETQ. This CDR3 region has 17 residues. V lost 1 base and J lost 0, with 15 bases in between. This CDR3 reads CASSLFPEIASTDTQYF. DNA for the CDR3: TGCGCCAGCAGCTTGTTCCCGGAGATCGCTAGCACAGATACGCAGTATTTT.

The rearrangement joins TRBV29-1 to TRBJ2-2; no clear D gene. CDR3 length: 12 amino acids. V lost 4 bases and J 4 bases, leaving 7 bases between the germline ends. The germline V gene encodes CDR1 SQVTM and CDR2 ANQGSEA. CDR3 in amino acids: CSVGGLTGELFF. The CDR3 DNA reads TGCAGCGTTGGGGGTCTCACCGGGGAGCTGTTTTTT.

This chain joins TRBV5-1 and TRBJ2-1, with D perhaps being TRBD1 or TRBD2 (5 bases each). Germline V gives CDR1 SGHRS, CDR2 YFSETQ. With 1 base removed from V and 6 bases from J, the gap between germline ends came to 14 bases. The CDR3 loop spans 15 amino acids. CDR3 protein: CASSLMQGGGNEQFF. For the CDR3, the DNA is TGCGCCAGCAGCTTGATGCAGGGTGGGGGCAATGAGCAGTTCTTC.

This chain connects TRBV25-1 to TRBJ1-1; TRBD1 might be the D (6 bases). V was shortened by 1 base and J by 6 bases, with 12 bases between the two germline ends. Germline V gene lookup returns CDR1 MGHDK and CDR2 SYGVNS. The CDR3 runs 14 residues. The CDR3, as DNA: TGTGCCAGCAGTGAATTAACAGGGAGAGCTGAAGCTTTCTTT. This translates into CASSELTGRAEAFF.

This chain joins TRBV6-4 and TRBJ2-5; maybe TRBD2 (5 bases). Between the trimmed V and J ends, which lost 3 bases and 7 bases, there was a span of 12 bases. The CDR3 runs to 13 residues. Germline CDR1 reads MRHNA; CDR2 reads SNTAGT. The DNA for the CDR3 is TGTGCCAGCAGTGAGGGGAGTCCGGGGACCCAGTACTTC. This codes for CASSEGSPGTQYF.

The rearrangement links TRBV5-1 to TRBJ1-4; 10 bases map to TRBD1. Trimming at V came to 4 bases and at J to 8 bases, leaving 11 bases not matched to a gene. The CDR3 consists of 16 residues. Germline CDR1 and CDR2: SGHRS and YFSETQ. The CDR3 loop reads CASSLQTGGSREKLFF. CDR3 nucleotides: TGCGCCAGCAGCCTCCAGACAGGGGGCTCGAGGGAAAAACTGTTTTTT. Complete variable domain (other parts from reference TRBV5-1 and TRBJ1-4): KAGVTQTPRYLIKTRGQQVTLSCSPISGHRSVSWYQQTPGQGLQFLFEYFSETQRNKGNFPGRFSGRQFSNSRSEMNVSTLELGDSALYLCASSLQTGGSREKLFFGSGTQLSVL.

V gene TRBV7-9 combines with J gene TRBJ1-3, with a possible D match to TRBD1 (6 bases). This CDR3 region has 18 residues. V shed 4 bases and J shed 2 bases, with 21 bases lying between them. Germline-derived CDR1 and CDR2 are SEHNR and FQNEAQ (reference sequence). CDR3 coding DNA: TGTGCCAGCAGCTACCATACAGGGTTTCAGTTAGCTGGAAACACCATATATTTT. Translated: CASSYHTGFQLAGNTIYF.

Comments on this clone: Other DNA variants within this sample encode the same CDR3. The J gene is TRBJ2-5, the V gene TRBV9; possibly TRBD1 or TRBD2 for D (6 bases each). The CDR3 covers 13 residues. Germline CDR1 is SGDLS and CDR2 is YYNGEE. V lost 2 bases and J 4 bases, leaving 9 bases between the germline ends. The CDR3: CASSVGGRETQYF. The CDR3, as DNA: TGTGCCAGCAGCGTCGGGGGCAGAGAGACCCAGTACTTC.

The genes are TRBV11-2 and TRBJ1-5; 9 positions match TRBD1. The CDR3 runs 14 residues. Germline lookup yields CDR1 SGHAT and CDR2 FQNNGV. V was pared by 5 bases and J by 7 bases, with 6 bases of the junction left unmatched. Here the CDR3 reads CASSLRTGEQPQHF. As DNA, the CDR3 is TGTGCCAGCAGCCTTCGGACAGGGGAGCAGCCCCAGCATTTT.